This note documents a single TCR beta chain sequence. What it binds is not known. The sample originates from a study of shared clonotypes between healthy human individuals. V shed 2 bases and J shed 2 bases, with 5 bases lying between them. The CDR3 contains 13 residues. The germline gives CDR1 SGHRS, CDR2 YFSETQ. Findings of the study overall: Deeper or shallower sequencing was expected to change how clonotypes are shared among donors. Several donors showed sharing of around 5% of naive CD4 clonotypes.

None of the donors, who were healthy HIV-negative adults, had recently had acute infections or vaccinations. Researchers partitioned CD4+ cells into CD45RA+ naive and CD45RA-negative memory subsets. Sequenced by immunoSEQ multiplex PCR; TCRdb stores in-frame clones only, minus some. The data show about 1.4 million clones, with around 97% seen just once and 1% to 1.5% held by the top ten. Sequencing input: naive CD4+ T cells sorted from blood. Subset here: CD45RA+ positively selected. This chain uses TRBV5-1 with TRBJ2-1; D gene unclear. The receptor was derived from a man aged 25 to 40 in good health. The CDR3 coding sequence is TGCGCCAGCAGCTTACCACCCTACAATGAGCAGTTCTTC. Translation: CASSLPPYNEQFF.